This T cell receptor beta chain was captured by sequencing in a study of T cell responses to AZD1222 COVID-19 vaccine. V gave up 3 bases and J gave up 4 bases, with 10 bases separating them. This CDR3 is 14 amino acids long. The germline V gene encodes CDR1 MNHNS and CDR2 SASEGT. Clones were read by immunoSEQ multiplex PCR, and TCRdb kept only the in-frame ones, dropping some. The sample contains roughly 77,000 clones, more than 85% of which appear only once. The chain combines TRBV6-1 with TRBJ1-5; no firm D call. The sequences come from peripheral blood, collected 28 days after the second AZD1222 dose. This receptor was obtained from an adult who received the AZD1222 COVID-19 vaccine. CDR3 residues: CASSESGVNQPQHF. CDR3 DNA sequence: TGTGCCAGCAGTGAGAGCGGGGTAAATCAGCCCCAGCATTTT.